What follows are 14 T cell receptor beta chains derived from one specimen sequenced in a study of beta chain features in type 1 diabetes. Since all of the isolated RNA was reverse transcribed, expressed TCRB transcripts were what got sequenced. The repertoire was sequenced with immunoSEQ multiplex PCR; TCRdb's copy has only in-frame clones and lacks some. The table records over 150,000 clones, 7.5% to 9.5% of them present only once. The study, taken as a whole, reports: Moderate yet significant TCRB CDR3 shortening was seen in Type 1 diabetes patients in all four CD4+ subsets.

No cognate antigen is known for these TCRs. Sequences were obtained from central memory CD4+ T cells from blood. These receptors came from a woman aged 18 to 35 with type 1 diabetes.

V gene TRBV2 combines with J gene TRBJ2-1; D gene uncertain. Trimming took off 5 bases at V and 4 bases at J, with 3 bases between the two ends. This CDR3 is built from 11 residues. Germline CDR1 and CDR2: SNHLY and FYNNEI. The CDR3 DNA sequence: TGTGCCAGCAGTACTTACAATGAGCAGTTCTTC. Its translation: CASSTYNEQFF.

The V and J genes are TRBV5-1 and TRBJ2-1; 7 bases line up with TRBD1. The V gene's germline CDR1 is SGHRS and CDR2 YFSETQ. This CDR3 has 14 amino acids. V gave up 2 bases and J gave up 7 bases; unmatched junction bases: 6. CDR3 region: CASSLQGSENEQFF. CDR3 nucleotides: TGCGCCAGCAGCTTACAGGGGTCGGAAAATGAGCAGTTCTTC.

In its sample, this clone was seen a few times. The sample carries other DNA sequences with the same CDR3. The chain employs TRBV20-1 and TRBJ2-7, with 9 bases matching TRBD1. Germline V gene lookup returns CDR1 DFQATT and CDR2 SNEGSKA (reference sequence). V shed 8 bases, J shed 5 bases, and the junction held 4 bases outside the gene matches. This CDR3 spans 11 amino acids. CDR3 sequence: CSPGQGNEQYF. The CDR3 DNA is TGCAGTCCGGGACAGGGAAACGAGCAGTACTTC.

The chain uses TRBV15 and TRBJ1-1; D is undetermined. The CDR3 runs to 14 residues. From germline, CDR1 is LNHNV and CDR2 YYDKDF (reference sequence). V gave up 0 bases and J gave up 5 bases, with 10 bases separating them. The CDR3 here is CATSRDPEETEAFF. The CDR3 DNA reads as TGTGCCACCAGCAGAGATCCCGAAGAGACTGAAGCTTTCTTT.

V and J are TRBV28 and TRBJ2-5; D remains unclear. V shed 6 bases and J shed 1 base, with 12 bases lying between them. The CDR3 sequence is 14 residues long. Germline V gene lookup returns CDR1 MDHEN and CDR2 SYDVKM. The CDR3 nucleotides are TGTGCCAGCAGCAATTTAGCAACCCAAGAGACCCAGTACTTC. Translation: CASSNLATQETQYF. Filled out from reference TRBV28 and TRBJ2-5, the complete variable domain reads DVKVTQSSRYLVKRTGEKVFLECVQDMDHENMFWYRQDPGLGLRLIYFSYDVKMKEKGDIPEGYSVSREKKERFSLILESASTNQTSMYLCASSNLATQETQYFGPGTRLLVL.

The chain recombines TRBV11-2 with TRBJ1-1; TRBD1 matches 10 bases. Per germline, CDR1 SGHAT and CDR2 FQNNGV. V gave up 0 bases and J gave up 10 bases; unmatched junction bases: 5. This CDR3 has 14 amino acids. As DNA, the CDR3 is TGTGCCAGCAGCTTAGATCAGCGGGACAGGGGAGCTTTCTTT. Amino acids: CASSLDQRDRGAFF.

In its sample, this clone was seen a few times. The V and J genes are TRBV7-9 and TRBJ1-2; the D gene is possibly TRBD1 (5 bases). V lost 6 bases to trimming and J lost 2 bases, with 13 bases between them. Germline lookup yields CDR1 SEHNR and CDR2 FQNEAQ (reference sequence). CDR3 size: 14 residues. The CDR3 here is CASSGTGNNYGYTF. DNA for the CDR3: TGTGCCAGCAGTGGCACAGGAAACAACTATGGCTACACCTTC.

The chain joins TRBV21-1 to TRBJ1-5; TRBD1, the table's D call, lacks a check against the DNA. TRBV21-1 is a recognized pseudogene. The CDR3 consists of 17 residues. DNA of the CDR3: TGTGCCAGCAGCAATCCGGTCCCCGACAGGTTAAATCAGCCCCAGCATTTT. This codes for CASSNPVPDRLNQPQHF.

The V call is TRBV7-2, the J call TRBJ2-5; 8 bases are a match to TRBD2. There are 15 residues in the CDR3. The germline V gene encodes CDR1 SGHTA and CDR2 FQGNSA. After removal of 8 bases from V and 4 bases from J, the junction contained 12 bases not matched to a gene. DNA of the CDR3: TGTGCCAGCTTTTATACGGGAGGGCCGGGAGAGACCCAGTACTTC. Protein product: CASFYTGGPGETQYF.

Worth noting for this clone: An end of the junction differs from the germline gene, which may be a read error. The CDR3 DNA reads TGTGCCGGCAGCGTAGCTAGGGGAGGGACCCAGTACTTC. It translates to CAGSVARGGTQYF. This rearrangement joins TRBV9 to TRBJ2-5; D possibly corresponds to TRBD2 (6 bases). Germline CDR1 reads SGDLS; CDR2 reads YYNGEE. CDR3 length: 13 residues.

This chain's CDR3 is CAINSGQGPIYGYTF. Here the CDR3 DNA reads TGTGCCATCAACAGCGGACAGGGGCCCATCTATGGCTACACCTTC. The chain uses TRBV10-3 and TRBJ1-2, with 9 bases identical to TRBD1. There are 15 residues in the CDR3. Germline loops: CDR1 ENHRY, CDR2 SYGVKD. The V gene end was trimmed by 7 bases and the J gene end by 4 bases; junction bases not matched to a gene: 10.

The chain carries TRBV5-1 and TRBJ2-4, with 10 bases that match TRBD1. CDR3 length: 14 residues. Trimming cost V 0 bases and J 10 bases; bases outside gene matches: 4. Germline V gene lookup returns CDR1 SGHRS and CDR2 YFSETQ. The CDR3 DNA reads as TGCGCCAGCAGCTTGGGACAGGGGGCCCTAATTCAGTACTTC. Protein sequence: CASSLGQGALIQYF. Looking up the rest from reference TRBV5-1 and TRBJ2-4 gives the full variable domain: KAGVTQTPRYLIKTRGQQVTLSCSPISGHRSVSWYQQTPGQGLQFLFEYFSETQRNKGNFPGRFSGRQFSNSRSEMNVSTLELGDSALYLCASSLGQGALIQYFGAGTRLSVL.

This chain links TRBV28 with TRBJ1-5; 9 bases are a match to TRBD1. Germline lookup yields CDR1 MDHEN and CDR2 SYDVKM. The CDR3 has 15 amino acids. With 6 bases clipped from V and 1 base from J, the junction kept 4 bases outside the gene matches. The CDR3 spells CASSRQGESNQPQHF. The CDR3 DNA sequence: TGTGCCAGCAGCAGACAGGGGGAAAGCAATCAGCCCCAGCATTTT.

This clone appeared a few times. The rearrangement links TRBV23-1 to TRBJ2-7; 14 nucleotides line up with TRBD2. TRBV23-1 is an ORF, with its function uncertain. The CDR3 has 17 residues. V trimming: 2 bases; J trimming: 2 bases; junction bases outside the gene matches: 5. The CDR3 here is CASSQPGTSGGPYEQYF. DNA of the CDR3: TGCGCCAGCAGTCAACCTGGGACTAGCGGGGGACCCTACGAGCAGTACTTC.